Sequencing of this T cell receptor (beta chain) was carried out in a study of OX40 agonist ivuxolimab in advanced cancers. Across the whole study: It was ivuxolimab, an agonistic anti-OX40 (CD134) antibody, that patients were treated with. Hepatocellular carcinoma, melanoma, renal cell or head and neck cancer affected the dose-escalation patients.

CDR1 and CDR2 (germline): MNHNY, SVGAGI (reference sequence). CDR3 length: 14 residues. V shed 11 bases and J shed 7 bases, with 18 bases lying between them. Study results and caveats: Researchers did not establish what antigens the expanded peripheral T cells target. CD4+ and CD8+ T cells in blood underwent clonal expansion by week 6 at 0.1 to 3.0 mg/kg.

A remark on this clone: The antigen remains unidentified.

The data were produced by immunoSEQ multiplex PCR, yet TCRdb's version contains in-frame clones alone and is incomplete. In the table there are around 41,000 clones, 70% to 90% of which are singletons. The specimen comprised CD4+ or CD8+ T cells sorted from blood, sampled in a trial of the OX40 agonist ivuxolimab. This sequence was found in an adult with an advanced solid tumor such as melanoma, head and neck, liver or kidney cancer. The chain joins TRBV6-6 to TRBJ1-6; no clear D. The CDR3 here is CASKGPGENSPLHF. The CDR3 DNA is TGTGCCTCCAAGGGCCCCGGGGAAAATTCACCCCTCCACTTT.